These 15 T cell receptor beta chains share one sample of origin, sequenced in a study of response to subunit inactivated influenza vaccine. One entry per CDR3 protein, called by TCRdb with MiXCR from the RT-PCR reads. Among a few hundred thousand distinct CDR3 sequences, about 10% were seen once, and the ten largest hold approximately 9.9%. The same data also went into a second study, on T cells expressing NK-cell markers. According to that study: Production of TCR beta cDNA relied on 5'RACE template switching with UMIs.

The sample consisted of PBMCs from blood, taken on the day of vaccination. The receptor source for this set is a man in his forties or fifties who received an inactivated influenza vaccine.

The chain joins TRBV7-9 to TRBJ2-3; the D gene is possibly TRBD2 (6 bases). The CDR3 spans 15 residues. Germline-derived CDR1 and CDR2 are SEHNR and FQNEAQ (reference sequence). V was clipped by 2 bases and J by 0 bases, with 9 bases between them. In nucleotides, the CDR3 is TGTGCCAGCAGCTTACCTAGCGCTAGCACAGATACGCAGTATTTT. Protein: CASSLPSASTDTQYF.

The rearrangement uses TRBV4-1 and TRBJ1-2; no reliable D call. The CDR3 contains 16 residues. The germline CDR1 and CDR2 sequences are MGHRA and YSYEKL. Trimming shortened V by 0 bases and J by 1 base, and 12 bases separated the two germline ends. CDR3 bases: TGCGCCAGCAGCCAAGATCCGGGCCTCAATAACTATGGCTACACCTTC. As protein: CASSQDPGLNNYGYTF.

The sample holds a few counts of this clonotype. The V and J genes are TRBV4-3 and TRBJ2-3, with TRBD2 matching over 10 bases. The CDR3 runs to 15 residues. Germline V CDR1 and CDR2: LGHNA, YSLEER. The V segment lost 4 bases and the J segment 5 bases; nucleotides outside the gene matches: 6. Written as DNA, the CDR3 is TGCGCCAGCAGCCGCGAGCGGGGGGGCCGAGATACGCAGTATTTT. Amino acid sequence: CASSRERGGRDTQYF.

Of note for this clonotype: A much larger clone lies a single base off, so this may be a read error. The J gene is TRBJ1-1, the V gene TRBV12-3 or TRBV12-4; a weak D match, TRBD1 (5 bases). CDR3 size: 15 residues. CDR3 in amino acids: CAGSLAGLINTEAFF. CDR3 coding DNA: TGTGCCGGCAGTTTAGCGGGACTGATAAACACTGAAGCTTTCTTT.

This chain joins TRBV6-5 and TRBJ2-5; D is tentatively TRBD1 or TRBD2 (5 bases each). The CDR3 is 16 residues long. The V end was cut by 0 bases, the J end by 5 bases, with 16 bases between. Germline V gives CDR1 MNHEY, CDR2 SVGAGI. In nucleotides, the CDR3 is TGTGCCAGCAGTTACTCTTTGGGACCGGGAACGGAGACCCAGTACTTC. This encodes CASSYSLGPGTETQYF.

This clonotype was observed a handful of times. The J gene is TRBJ2-1, the V gene TRBV12-3 or TRBV12-4; 7 nucleotides match TRBD1. The CDR3 is 16 residues long. V dropped 7 bases and J dropped 7; count of bases not matched to a gene: 16. This chain's CDR3 is CASIKSDRVSSNEQFF. The DNA of the CDR3 is TGTGCCAGCATCAAAAGTGACAGGGTCTCGAGTAATGAGCAGTTCTTC.

Here the CDR3 reads CATSQTPNTEAFF. The CDR3 region has the DNA TGTGCCACCAGTCAAACGCCTAACACTGAAGCTTTCTTT. This chain connects TRBV5-3 to TRBJ1-1; unclear D gene. TRBV5-3 is classed as an ORF, of uncertain function. V was shortened by 9 bases and J by 2 bases, with 14 bases between the two germline ends. CDR3 length: 13 residues.

The chain couples TRBV6-4 to TRBJ2-2; D ambiguous. V lost 5 bases to trimming and J lost 0 bases, with 13 bases between them. The germline gives CDR1 MRHNA, CDR2 SNTAGT. This CDR3 has 16 amino acids. CDR3: CASSPALLANTGELFF. The CDR3 DNA sequence: TGTGCCAGCAGTCCCGCTCTGCTAGCGAACACCGGGGAGCTGTTTTTT.

The chain joins TRBV9 to TRBJ2-7, with D maybe TRBD1 (5 bases). This CDR3 comprises 14 residues. In germline, CDR1 is SGDLS, CDR2 YYNGEE. Trimming shortened V by 4 bases and J by 1 base, and 12 bases separated the two germline ends. The CDR3 bases are TGTGCCAGCAGCCTCGACAGCGTGTCCTACGAGCAGTACTTC. Amino acid sequence: CASSLDSVSYEQYF.

This clonotype turned up a few times. The chain employs TRBV5-5 and TRBJ2-7; 9 bases match TRBD2. Germline V gene sequence: CDR1 SGHKS, CDR2 YYEKEE (reference sequence). J was trimmed by 7 bases and V by 4 bases; bases with no gene match: 12. The CDR3 covers 15 residues. The CDR3 DNA follows: TGTGCCAGCAGCGTAATAGCGGGGGTAACGTGGGAGCAGTACTTC. Its protein is CASSVIAGVTWEQYF.

This chain uses TRBV14 with TRBJ1-4, with 7 bases identical to TRBD1. V lost 3 bases and J lost 4; bases outside the gene matches: 2. This CDR3 has 14 amino acids. CDR1 and CDR2 (germline): SGHDN, FVKESK. The CDR3 coding sequence is TGTGCCAGCAGCCACCGACAGGGTAATGAAAAACTGTTTTTT. Its protein product is CASSHRQGNEKLFF.

This rearrangement joins TRBV6-1 to TRBJ2-1; D gene uncertain. Trimming cost V 0 bases and J 8 bases, with 17 bases left between them. Germline loops: CDR1 MNHNS, CDR2 SASEGT. CDR3 length: 16 amino acids. In DNA, the CDR3 is TGTGCCAGCAGTGAAGCGCCTAGGTATGTTTTCGATGAGCAGTTCTTC. Amino acid sequence: CASSEAPRYVFDEQFF.

This clonotype was seen a handful of times. V gene TRBV4-2 combines with J gene TRBJ2-3, with TRBD2 as a possible D gene (5 bases). This CDR3 comprises 18 residues. Germline CDR1 reads LGHNA; CDR2 reads YNFKEQ. V was trimmed by 0 bases and J by 0 bases, leaving 16 bases between them. This CDR3 reads CASSQDRGASLSTDTQYF. CDR3 in DNA: TGTGCCAGCAGCCAAGATAGAGGAGCTAGCCTTAGCACAGATACGCAGTATTTT.

This chain connects TRBV10-3 to TRBJ1-1; TRBD1 is a possible D gene (5 bases). The V and J ends lost 3 bases and 1 base respectively, with 9 bases between them. The CDR3 covers 14 residues. From germline, CDR1 is ENHRY and CDR2 SYGVKD. This CDR3 reads CAISEQDSNTEAFF. In nucleotides, the CDR3 is TGTGCCATCAGTGAACAGGACTCGAACACTGAAGCTTTCTTT.

This chain connects TRBV20-1 to TRBJ1-6; 7 nucleotides line up with TRBD1. Germline trimming cut 6 bases from V and 8 bases from J; bases unmatched to any gene: 10. There are 14 residues in the CDR3. Germline V CDR1 and CDR2: DFQATT, SNEGSKA (reference sequence). The CDR3 bases are TGCAGTGCCGCAGATTACAGGGGTTATTCACCCCTCCACTTT. This translates into CSAADYRGYSPLHF.